This TCR beta chain was captured by sequencing in a study of blood T cell repertoires in COVID-19. As for the study in general: COVID-19 samples from acute and convalescent phases originated in the United States, Italy and Spain.

Per the authors' pipeline: Amplifying reference gene primers gave estimates of nucleated cell counts. Sequencing was performed with immunoSEQ multiplex PCR; in TCRdb, only in-frame clones are kept and a portion is missing. V, J and clone size reflect that table, while D and trimming were determined from the DNA. Of 250,000 to 350,000 clones detected, 90% appear once; the ten largest clones hold roughly 6.8%. Germline V gene sequence: CDR1 SEHNR, CDR2 FQNEAQ (reference sequence). The V gene lost 2 bases and the J gene lost 3 bases, with 13 bases spanning the gap. The CDR3 contains 15 residues. Patients from Seattle were sampled longitudinally, starting during active infection.

Input material: peripheral blood. This clonotype was sampled from a woman aged 25 to 39 with COVID-19, enrolled during active disease. The J gene is TRBJ1-1, the V gene TRBV7-9; D gene uncertain. As DNA, the CDR3 is TGTGCCAGCAGCTTATATGAGGGTGGGGACACTGAAGCTTTCTTT. This sequence encodes CASSLYEGGDTEAFF.